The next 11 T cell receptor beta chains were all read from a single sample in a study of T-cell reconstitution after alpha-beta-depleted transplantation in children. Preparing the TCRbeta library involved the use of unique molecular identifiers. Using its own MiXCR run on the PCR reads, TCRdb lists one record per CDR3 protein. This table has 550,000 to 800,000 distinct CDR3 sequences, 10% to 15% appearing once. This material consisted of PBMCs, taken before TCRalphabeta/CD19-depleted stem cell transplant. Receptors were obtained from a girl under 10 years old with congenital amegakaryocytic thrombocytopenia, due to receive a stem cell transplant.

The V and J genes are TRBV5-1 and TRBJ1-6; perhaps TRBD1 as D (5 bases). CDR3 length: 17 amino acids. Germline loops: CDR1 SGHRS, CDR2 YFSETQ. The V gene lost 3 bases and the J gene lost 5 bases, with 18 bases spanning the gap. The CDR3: CASSWDPLIANNSPLHF. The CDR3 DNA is TGCGCCAGCAGCTGGGACCCTCTCATCGCTAATAATTCACCCCTCCACTTT.

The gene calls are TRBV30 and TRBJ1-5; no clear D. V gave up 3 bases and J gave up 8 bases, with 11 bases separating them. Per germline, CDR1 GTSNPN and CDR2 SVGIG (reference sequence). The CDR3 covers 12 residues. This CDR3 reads CAWSEFVEPQHF. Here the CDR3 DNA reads TGTGCCTGGAGCGAATTTGTGGAGCCCCAGCATTTT.

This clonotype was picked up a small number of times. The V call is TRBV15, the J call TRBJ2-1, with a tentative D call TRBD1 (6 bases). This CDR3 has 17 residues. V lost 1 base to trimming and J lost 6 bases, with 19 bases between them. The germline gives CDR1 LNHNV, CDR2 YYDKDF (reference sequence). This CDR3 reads CATSRGLGATSVNEQFF. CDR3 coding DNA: TGTGCCACCAGCAGAGGTTTGGGGGCTACGTCGGTCAATGAGCAGTTCTTC.

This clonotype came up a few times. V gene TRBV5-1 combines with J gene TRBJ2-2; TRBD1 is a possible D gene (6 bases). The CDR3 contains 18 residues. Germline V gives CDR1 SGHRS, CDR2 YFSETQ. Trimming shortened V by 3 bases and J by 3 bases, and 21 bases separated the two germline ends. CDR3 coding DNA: TGCGCCAGCAGCTGGGCCCCACGGGACACAACATACACCGGGGAGCTGTTTTTT. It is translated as CASSWAPRDTTYTGELFF. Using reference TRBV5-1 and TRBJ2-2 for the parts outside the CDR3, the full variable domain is KAGVTQTPRYLIKTRGQQVTLSCSPISGHRSVSWYQQTPGQGLQFLFEYFSETQRNKGNFPGRFSGRQFSNSRSEMNVSTLELGDSALYLCASSWAPRDTTYTGELFFGEGSRLTVL.

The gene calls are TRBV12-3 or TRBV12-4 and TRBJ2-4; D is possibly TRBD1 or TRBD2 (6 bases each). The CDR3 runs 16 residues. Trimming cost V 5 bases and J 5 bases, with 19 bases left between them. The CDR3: CASSPGLAGGENIQYF. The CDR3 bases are TGTGCCAGCAGTCCTGGATTGGCCGGGGGCGAAAACATTCAGTACTTC.

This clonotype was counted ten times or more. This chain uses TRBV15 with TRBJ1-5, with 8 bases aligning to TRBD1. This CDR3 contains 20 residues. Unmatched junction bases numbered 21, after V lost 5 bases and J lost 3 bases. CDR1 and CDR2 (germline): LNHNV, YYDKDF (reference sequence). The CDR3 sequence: CATSCLIYLGQGALNQPQHF. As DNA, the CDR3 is TGTGCCACCAGCTGCCTGATTTACCTAGGACAGGGAGCGCTCAATCAGCCCCAGCATTTT.

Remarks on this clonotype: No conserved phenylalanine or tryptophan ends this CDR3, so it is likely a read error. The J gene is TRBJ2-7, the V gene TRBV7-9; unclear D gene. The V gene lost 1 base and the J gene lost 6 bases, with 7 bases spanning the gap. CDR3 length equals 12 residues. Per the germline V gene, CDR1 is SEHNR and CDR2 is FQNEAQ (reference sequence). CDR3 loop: CASSLVQSEQYL. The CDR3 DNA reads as TGTGCCAGCAGCTTAGTCCAGAGCGAGCAGTACTTA.

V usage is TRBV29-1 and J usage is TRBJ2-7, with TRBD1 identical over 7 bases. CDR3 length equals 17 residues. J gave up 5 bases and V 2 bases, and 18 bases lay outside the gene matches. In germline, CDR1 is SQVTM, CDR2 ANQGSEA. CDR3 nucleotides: TGCAGCGTTGAAACTGCATGGAACAGGGGAAGGTCGGACGAGCAGTACTTC. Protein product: CSVETAWNRGRSDEQYF.

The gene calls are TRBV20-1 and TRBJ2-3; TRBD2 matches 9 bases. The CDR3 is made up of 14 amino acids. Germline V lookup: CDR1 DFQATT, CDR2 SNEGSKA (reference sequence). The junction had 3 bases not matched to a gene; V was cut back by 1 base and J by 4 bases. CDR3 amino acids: CSARAAGGSDTQYF. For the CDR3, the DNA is TGCAGTGCTAGAGCGGCGGGAGGGTCAGATACGCAGTATTTT.

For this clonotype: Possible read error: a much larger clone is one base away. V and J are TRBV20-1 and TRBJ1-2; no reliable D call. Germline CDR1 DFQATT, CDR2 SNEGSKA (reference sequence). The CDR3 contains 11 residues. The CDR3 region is CSARVFEGSTF. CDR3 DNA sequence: TGCAGTGCTAGGGTGTTTGAAGGCTCCACCTTC.

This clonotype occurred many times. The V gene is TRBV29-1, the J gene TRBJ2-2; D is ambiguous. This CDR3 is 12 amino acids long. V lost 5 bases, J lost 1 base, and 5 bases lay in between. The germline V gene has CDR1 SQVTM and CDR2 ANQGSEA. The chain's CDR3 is CSVPMNTGELFF. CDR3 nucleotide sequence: TGCAGCGTTCCAATGAACACCGGGGAGCTGTTTTTT.